Listed here are 21 T cell receptor beta chains from one sample, sequenced in a study of blood T cell repertoires in COVID-19. Only in-frame clones appear in the TCRdb table, and some are missing; sequencing was by immunoSEQ multiplex PCR. The sample holds around 120,000 clones, 65% to 85% seen once. Sequencing used peripheral blood. The receptors here all came from a man aged 65 to 79 with acute or convalescent COVID-19.

The rearrangement uses TRBV24-1 and TRBJ1-4; TRBD1 matches 8 bases. Germline CDR1 KGHDR, CDR2 SFDVKD. The CDR3 is 17 residues long. J was trimmed by 8 bases and V by 2 bases; bases with no gene match: 12. This CDR3 is CATSDSVGPGGLEKLFF. CDR3 in DNA: TGTGCCACCAGTGATTCAGTCGGGCCAGGGGGCTTGGAAAAACTGTTTTTT.

This chain joins TRBV3-1 (or the pseudogene TRBV3-2) and TRBJ1-6; the D gene is possibly TRBD1 (5 bases). The CDR3 is 13 residues long. V gave up 5 bases and J gave up 7 bases, with 9 bases separating them. The V gene's germline CDR1 is LGHDT and CDR2 YNNKEL (reference sequence). CDR3 coding DNA: TGTGCCAGCAGCGACAGTTACAATTCACCCCTCCACTTT. Its protein is CASSDSYNSPLHF.

The V gene is TRBV2, the J gene TRBJ2-5, with a possible D match to TRBD1 (5 bases). Trimming shortened V by 3 bases and J by 7 bases, and 21 bases separated the two germline ends. Germline CDR1 reads SNHLY; CDR2 reads FYNNEI. There are 16 residues in the CDR3. DNA of the CDR3: TGTGCCAGCAGTGACTCTGGGGCCGGCTACTCTGGGACCCAGTACTTC. As protein: CASSDSGAGYSGTQYF.

J is TRBJ1-2 and V is TRBV27; D may be TRBD1 (5 bases). The V end was cut by 5 bases, the J end by 4 bases, with 17 bases between. CDR3 length equals 15 residues. Germline CDR1 MNHEY, CDR2 SMNVEV (reference sequence). The CDR3 loop reads CASSPSAGNSYGYTF. DNA of the CDR3: TGTGCCAGCAGTCCTTCTGCAGGGAACAGCTATGGCTACACCTTC.

The V and J genes are TRBV14 and TRBJ2-7; TRBD1 aligns across 9 bases. CDR1 SGHDN and CDR2 FVKESK come from the germline V gene. The length of the CDR3 is 14 residues. V lost 8 bases and J lost 3; bases outside the gene matches: 8. CDR3 residues: CASGPGQGNYEQYF. In nucleotides, the CDR3 is TGTGCCAGCGGCCCAGGACAGGGGAACTACGAGCAGTACTTC.

This clone occurred once. The chain joins TRBV5-4 to TRBJ2-3, with D unresolved. Trimming shortened V by 0 bases and J by 4 bases, and 15 bases separated the two germline ends. The CDR3 extends over 16 amino acids. CDR1 is SGHNT, CDR2 YYREEE, per germline (reference sequence). The CDR3 nucleotides read TGTGCCAGCAGCTTGGACCCGCGATCTCGGGCAGATACGCAGTATTTT. As protein: CASSLDPRSRADTQYF.

Here the CDR3 reads CASSPRAAVNQETQYF. The DNA of the CDR3 is TGTGCCAGCAGCCCCCGCGCGGCTGTAAACCAAGAGACCCAGTACTTC. V and J are TRBV7-2 and TRBJ2-5; D gene ambiguous. CDR1 is SGHTA and CDR2 is FQGNSA in the germline V gene. The CDR3 is 16 amino acids. The V end lost 5 bases, the J end lost 0 bases, and 16 bases lay between the germline ends.

The chain employs TRBV5-8 and TRBJ1-5; D may be TRBD1 (6 bases). Between the trimmed V and J ends, which lost 3 bases and 0 bases, there was a span of 10 bases. Germline lookup yields CDR1 SGHTS and CDR2 YDEGEE. The CDR3 covers 15 residues. CDR3 sequence (DNA): TGTGCCAGCAGCTCACAGGGATATAGCAATCAGCCCCAGCATTTT. Protein sequence: CASSSQGYSNQPQHF.

This clone appeared a few times. This sequence joins TRBV4-1 and TRBJ1-1; tentative D call: TRBD1 (6 bases). Between the trimmed V and J ends, which lost 0 bases and 0 bases, there was a span of 11 bases. The CDR3 sequence is 16 residues long. The germline V gene has CDR1 MGHRA and CDR2 YSYEKL. CDR3 amino acids: CASSQDFAGVNTEAFF. The CDR3 nucleotides are TGCGCCAGCAGCCAAGATTTTGCAGGGGTGAACACTGAAGCTTTCTTT.

This clone was observed a few times. This rearrangement joins TRBV6-5 to TRBJ1-2, with TRBD1 matching over 7 bases. Germline assignment: CDR1 MNHEY and CDR2 SVGAGI. V dropped 4 bases and J dropped 4; count of bases not matched to a gene: 9. The CDR3 is 15 residues long. Here the CDR3 DNA reads TGTGCCAGCAGTTCAGACAGGGCGCGAGGCTATGGCTACACCTTC. The encoded protein is CASSSDRARGYGYTF.

This clone has a single count. The rearrangement links TRBV4-2 to TRBJ2-5; 9 bases are a match to TRBD2. The CDR3 has 17 residues. The V gene end was trimmed by 4 bases and the J gene end by 3 bases; junction bases not matched to a gene: 12. Germline V lookup: CDR1 LGHNA, CDR2 YNFKEQ. The CDR3 DNA follows: TGTGCCAGCAGCCCCATATCCAGCGGGGGGCGGGAAGAGACCCAGTACTTC. Protein: CASSPISSGGREETQYF.

The chain uses TRBV6-5 and TRBJ2-1; TRBD1 matches 10 bases. CDR3 length equals 15 residues. V shed 4 bases and J 4 bases; nucleotides not matched to a gene: 4. CDR1 is MNHEY, CDR2 SVGAGI, per germline. The CDR3 DNA reads TGTGCCAGCAGTTCCGGGACAGGGGTGTACAATGAGCAGTTCTTC. Protein sequence: CASSSGTGVYNEQFF.

This chain links TRBV30 with TRBJ1-1, with 8 bases matching TRBD1. This CDR3 has 12 amino acids. Germline-derived CDR1 and CDR2 are GTSNPN and SVGIG (reference sequence). After removal of 7 bases from V and 4 bases from J, the junction contained 5 bases not matched to a gene. The CDR3 region is CAYDTGGTEAFF. CDR3 DNA sequence: TGTGCCTATGATACAGGGGGCACTGAAGCTTTCTTT. Drawing the rest from reference TRBV30 and TRBJ1-1, the complete variable domain is SQTIHQWPATLVQPVGSPLSLECTVEGTSNPNLYWYRQAAGRGLQLLFYSVGIGQISSEVPQNLSASRPQDRQFILSSKKLLLSDSGFYLCAYDTGGTEAFFGQGTRLTVV.

The chain links TRBV11-2 to TRBJ1-1; D not resolved. The CDR3 consists of 14 residues. CDR1 is SGHAT and CDR2 is FQNNGV in the germline V gene. V lost 3 bases to trimming and J lost 5 bases, with 13 bases between them. In DNA form, the CDR3 reads TGTGCCAGCAGCTTTCCCTGGGCAGGAACTGAAGCTTTCTTT. Amino acids: CASSFPWAGTEAFF.

The rearrangement joins TRBV25-1 to TRBJ1-2, with D unresolved. V was clipped by 4 bases and J by 8 bases, with 8 bases between them. The length of the CDR3 is 11 residues. Germline CDR1 and CDR2: MGHDK and SYGVNS. The CDR3 loop reads CASSAMRGYTF. The CDR3 bases are TGTGCCAGCAGTGCAATGAGGGGCTACACCTTC.

Notes on this clone: Other DNA sequences in the same sample also yield this CDR3. The rearrangement links TRBV29-1 to TRBJ1-1; tentative D call: TRBD1 (5 bases). With 6 bases removed from V and 4 bases from J, the gap between germline ends came to 9 bases. Per the germline V gene, CDR1 is SQVTM and CDR2 is ANQGSEA. This CDR3 region has 11 residues. This CDR3 reads CSVDRGTEAFF. Written as DNA, the CDR3 is TGCAGCGTCGACAGAGGCACTGAAGCTTTCTTT. The full variable domain, with the rest looked up from reference TRBV29-1 and TRBJ1-1, is SAVISQKPSRDICQRGTSLTIQCQVDSQVTMMFWYRQQPGQSLTLIATANQGSEATYESGFVIDKFPISRPNLTFSTLTVSNMSPEDSSIYLCSVDRGTEAFFGQGTRLTVV.

V usage is TRBV30 and J usage is TRBJ2-3; D may be TRBD2 (6 bases). Germline assignment: CDR1 GTSNPN and CDR2 SVGIG (reference sequence). The CDR3 sequence is 14 residues long. Deletions cut 2 bases from V and 1 base from J, with 10 bases between. The CDR3 DNA sequence: TGTGCCTGGAGTAGTACGGGGGGCACAGATACGCAGTATTTT. This codes for CAWSSTGGTDTQYF.

The chain recombines TRBV15 with TRBJ1-4, with TRBD1 matching over 8 bases. Germline V lookup: CDR1 LNHNV, CDR2 YYDKDF (reference sequence). This CDR3 contains 16 residues. The junction had 9 bases not matched to a gene; V was cut back by 1 base and J by 8 bases. This CDR3 reads CATSRGATGAGEKLFF. DNA of the CDR3: TGTGCCACCAGCAGAGGGGCGACAGGGGCGGGAGAAAAACTGTTTTTT. Using reference TRBV15 and TRBJ1-4 for the parts outside the CDR3, the full variable domain is DAMVIQNPRYQVTQFGKPVTLSCSQTLNHNVMYWYQQKSSQAPKLLFHYYDKDFNNEADTPDNFQSRRPNTSFCFLDIRSPGLGDTAMYLCATSRGATGAGEKLFFGSGTQLSVL.

The chain carries TRBV30 and TRBJ1-6, with TRBD1 identical over 7 bases. The V gene end was trimmed by 8 bases and the J gene end by 10 bases; junction bases not matched to a gene: 14. There are 14 residues in the CDR3. Germline assignment: CDR1 GTSNPN and CDR2 SVGIG (reference sequence). The CDR3 DNA reads TGTGCCCAGGGGACCGGGACAGTAGGCTCACCCCTCCACTTT. Its protein is CAQGTGTVGSPLHF.

The chain is built from TRBV5-1 and TRBJ1-1; 9 bases are shared with TRBD1. CDR1 and CDR2 from the germline V gene are SGHRS and YFSETQ. The CDR3 length is 13 residues. J gave up 6 bases and V 7 bases, and 7 bases lay outside the gene matches. Here the CDR3 DNA reads TGCGCCAGCGGCACAGGGGGCGTCCCTGAAGCTTTCTTT. Amino acids: CASGTGGVPEAFF.

CDR3 amino acids: CSASFRETQYF. CDR3 DNA sequence: TGCAGTGCTAGTTTCAGGGAGACCCAGTACTTC. The J gene is TRBJ2-5, the V gene TRBV20-1; no reliable D call. The CDR3 has 11 amino acids. Between the trimmed V and J ends, which lost 3 bases and 5 bases, there was a span of 7 bases. CDR1 DFQATT and CDR2 SNEGSKA come from the germline V gene (reference sequence).